This paragraph covers one T cell receptor beta chain sequence. Antigen specificity is unknown. The data derive from a study of OX40 agonist ivuxolimab in advanced cancers. General study findings and limits: Among the lowest peripheral clonal expansion occurred in 0.1-3.0 mg/kg partial responders.

Germline V gene sequence: CDR1 SGHRS, CDR2 YFSETQ. The V gene lost 0 bases and the J gene lost 7 bases, with 17 bases spanning the gap. This CDR3 is 16 amino acids long. The protocol was immunoSEQ multiplex PCR, while the TCRdb copy is restricted to in-frame clones and leaves out a portion. This sample has some 72,000 clones, with over 80% found just once. V is TRBV5-1 and J is TRBJ2-1; D tentatively reads TRBD1 or TRBD2 (6 bases each). Here the sequenced sample was CD4+ or CD8+ T cells sorted from blood, taken in a trial of the OX40 agonist ivuxolimab. The source of this sequence is an adult with an advanced solid tumor such as melanoma, head and neck, liver or kidney cancer. CDR3 in DNA: TGCGCCAGCAGCTTGGTGTACGGGGGCGATTCGAATGAGCAGTTCTTC. Encoded protein: CASSLVYGGDSNEQFF.